This passage covers 20 T cell receptor beta chains from one sample sequenced in a study of blood T cell repertoires in COVID-19. Assay used: immunoSEQ multiplex PCR; TCRdb lists only in-frame clones, some missing. This repertoire shows 150,000 to 200,000 clones, approximately 88% found once; its top ten account for roughly 7.2%. Sample: peripheral blood. The receptors here all came from a woman aged 40 to 49 with COVID-19, enrolled during active disease.

V and J are TRBV10-1 and TRBJ2-3; D is possibly TRBD2 (6 bases). Germline CDR1 reads WNHNN; CDR2 reads SYGVQD (reference sequence). The CDR3 sequence is 13 residues long. V lost 6 bases and J 1 base, leaving 8 bases between the germline ends. The CDR3 DNA sequence: TGCGCCAGCAGGCGGGATCGCACAGATACGCAGTATTTT. Amino acid sequence: CASRRDRTDTQYF.

This chain joins TRBV20-1 and TRBJ2-2; 11 bases map to TRBD1. V was clipped by 3 bases and J by 5 bases; unmatched bases: 2. Germline V CDR1 and CDR2: DFQATT, SNEGSKA (reference sequence). The CDR3 has 14 amino acids. The CDR3: CSASGDRGTGELFF. In DNA form, the CDR3 reads TGCAGTGCTAGTGGGGACAGGGGGACCGGGGAGCTGTTTTTT.

A single count supports this clone. V and J are TRBV7-7 and TRBJ2-5; 8 bases are shared with TRBD1. This CDR3 comprises 14 residues. After removal of 5 bases from V and 5 bases from J, the junction contained 7 bases not matched to a gene. The germline gives CDR1 SSHAT, CDR2 FNYEAQ (reference sequence). CDR3: CASSLGQGSETQYF. DNA of the CDR3: TGTGCCAGCAGCCTAGGACAGGGATCGGAGACCCAGTACTTC. Complete variable domain (other parts from reference TRBV7-7 and TRBJ2-5): GAGVSQSPRYKVTKRGQDVTLRCDPISSHATLYWYQQALGQGPEFLTYFNYEAQPDKSGLPSDRFSAERPEGSISTLTIQRTEQRDSAMYRCASSLGQGSETQYFGPGTRLLVL.

This clone was counted once. V and J are TRBV7-9 and TRBJ2-5; D perhaps matches TRBD1 (6 bases). V was cut by 3 bases and J by 5 bases, with 10 bases left in between. CDR3 size: 13 residues. The germline V gene encodes CDR1 SEHNR and CDR2 FQNEAQ (reference sequence). CDR3 DNA: TGTGCCAGCAGCTTTGCAGGGGTGGAGACCCAGTACTTC. It translates to CASSFAGVETQYF.

This clone was seen once. The chain uses TRBV6-5 and TRBJ2-1, with a possible D match to TRBD2 (5 bases). The CDR3 contains 14 residues. V shed 7 bases and J shed 2 bases, with 12 bases lying between them. Germline V gives CDR1 MNHEY, CDR2 SVGAGI. The CDR3: CASTARRAYNEQFF. The CDR3 DNA sequence: TGTGCCAGCACTGCACGGCGGGCCTACAATGAGCAGTTCTTC.

The J gene is TRBJ2-3, the V gene TRBV27; 8 bases map to TRBD1. V lost 2 bases, J lost 5 bases, and 9 bases stayed unmatched. Germline V gene lookup returns CDR1 MNHEY and CDR2 SMNVEV (reference sequence). CDR3 length: 16 amino acids. DNA of the CDR3: TGTGCCAGCAGTTTAACAAGGACAGGGCGGAGAGATACGCAGTATTTT. This gives the protein CASSLTRTGRRDTQYF.

This chain uses TRBV2 with TRBJ2-5; perhaps TRBD1 as D (5 bases). V was clipped by 7 bases and J by 5 bases, with 17 bases between them. This CDR3 comprises 14 residues. The germline V gene encodes CDR1 SNHLY and CDR2 FYNNEI. This chain's CDR3 is CASIGSQRGETQYF. The CDR3 coding sequence is TGTGCCAGCATAGGGTCCCAAAGGGGTGAGACCCAGTACTTC.

J is TRBJ1-5 and V is TRBV29-1, with D uncertain. From germline, CDR1 is SQVTM and CDR2 ANQGSEA. This CDR3 contains 14 residues. Trimming pared 4 bases from V and 4 bases from J, leaving 14 bases between. For the CDR3, the DNA is TGCAGCGTTGGGGGAGGGAACGGAAATCAGCCCCAGCATTTT. It codes for CSVGGGNGNQPQHF. The whole variable domain, filled in from reference TRBV29-1 and TRBJ1-5, reads SAVISQKPSRDICQRGTSLTIQCQVDSQVTMMFWYRQQPGQSLTLIATANQGSEATYESGFVIDKFPISRPNLTFSTLTVSNMSPEDSSIYLCSVGGGNGNQPQHFGDGTRLSIL.

The CDR3, as DNA: TGTGCCAGCAGAGATAATACGGATCAGCCCCAGCATTTT. Protein: CASRDNTDQPQHF. The V gene is TRBV2, the J gene TRBJ1-5, with D unclear. The length of the CDR3 is 13 residues. V was cut by 6 bases and J by 5 bases, with 11 bases left in between. The germline gives CDR1 SNHLY, CDR2 FYNNEI. Full variable domain (rest looked up from reference TRBV2 and TRBJ1-5): EPEVTQTPSHQVTQMGQEVILRCVPISNHLYFYWYRQILGQKVEFLVSFYNNEISEKSEIFDDQFSVERPDGSNFTLKIRSTKLEDSAMYFCASRDNTDQPQHFGDGTRLSIL.

This chain joins TRBV28 and TRBJ1-2; the D gene is possibly TRBD1 (6 bases). Trimming shortened V by 5 bases and J by 0 bases, and 16 bases separated the two germline ends. CDR1 and CDR2 (germline): MDHEN, SYDVKM. The CDR3 totals 16 residues. CDR3 amino acids: CASSPARQVPNYGYTF. CDR3 nucleotide sequence: TGTGCCAGCAGTCCGGCGAGACAGGTACCTAACTATGGCTACACCTTC.

The chain recombines TRBV5-3 with TRBJ1-4; 10 positions match TRBD1. TRBV5-3 is an ORF, with its function uncertain. The CDR3 totals 15 residues. V was pared by 4 bases and J by 5 bases, with 5 bases of the junction left unmatched. The CDR3 spells CARSRRTGGNEKLFF. The CDR3 DNA reads TGTGCCAGAAGCCGAAGGACAGGGGGGAATGAAAAACTGTTTTTT.

This clone turned up a few times. The V and J genes are TRBV19 and TRBJ1-1, with 12 bases lining up with TRBD1. With 3 bases clipped from V and 3 bases from J, the junction kept 8 bases outside the gene matches. This CDR3 comprises 17 residues. Germline V gene sequence: CDR1 LNHDA, CDR2 SQIVND (reference sequence). DNA of the CDR3: TGTGCCAGTAGTATTGGGACAGGGGGCTTGGGGGACACTGAAGCTTTCTTT. Translating gives CASSIGTGGLGDTEAFF.

This clone occurred once. This chain joins TRBV7-6 and TRBJ2-7; possible D gene TRBD1, 6 bases. The CDR3 runs 15 residues. V was cut by 5 bases and J by 3 bases, with 17 bases left in between. Germline CDR1 is SGHVS and CDR2 is FNYEAQ. The CDR3 DNA is TGTGCCAGCAGCAAGACGGGACACGAATACTACGAGCAGTACTTC. This gives the protein CASSKTGHEYYEQYF.

The rearrangement links TRBV11-2 to TRBJ1-2, with D tentatively TRBD1 (6 bases). Germline loops: CDR1 SGHAT, CDR2 FQNNGV. This CDR3 region has 13 residues. V was trimmed by 6 bases and J by 6 bases, leaving 14 bases between them. DNA of the CDR3: TGTGCCAGCAGTCGTTCCGGGACAAATGGCTACACCTTC. Amino acids: CASSRSGTNGYTF.

This sequence joins TRBV4-1 and TRBJ2-1; 7 bases fit TRBD2. Trimming removed 1 base from V and 9 bases from J; junction bases left unmatched: 15. Germline V gene sequence: CDR1 MGHRA, CDR2 YSYEKL. The CDR3 runs to 17 residues. CDR3 sequence reads: CASSQAPPTREIIEQFF. The CDR3 nucleotides are TGCGCCAGCAGCCAAGCCCCGCCTACGCGGGAGATTATTGAGCAGTTCTTC.

CDR3 sequence reads: CASSEGLAGEVVDEQYF. CDR3 nucleotides: TGTGCCAGCAGCGAAGGACTAGCGGGAGAGGTGGTCGACGAGCAGTACTTC. The rearrangement links TRBV11-3 to TRBJ2-7, with TRBD2 identical over 13 bases. The ends lost 5 bases at V and 5 bases at J; junction bases unmatched: 12. CDR3 size: 17 residues. From germline, CDR1 is SGHNT and CDR2 YENEEA. Variable domain in full (rest from reference TRBV11-3 and TRBJ2-7): EAGVVQSPRYKIIEKKQPVAFWCNPISGHNTLYWYLQNLGQGPELLIRYENEEAVDDSQLPKDRFSAERLKGVDSTLKIQPAELGDSAVYLCASSEGLAGEVVDEQYFGPGTRLTVT.

The DNA for the CDR3 is TGTGCCACCAGCAGAGATAAGGGCGACAGCGGGGGCCCCCTCCACTTT. Translation gives CATSRDKGDSGGPLHF. The V gene is TRBV15, the J gene TRBJ1-6; a weak D match, TRBD1 (6 bases). CDR3 length equals 16 residues. CDR1 is LNHNV, CDR2 YYDKDF, per germline (reference sequence). V was cut by 0 bases and J by 13 bases, with 19 bases left in between.

This clone was seen once. The genes are TRBV2 and TRBJ2-5; D gene unclear. CDR1 SNHLY and CDR2 FYNNEI come from the germline V gene. This CDR3 spans 13 amino acids. Trimming took 6 bases from V and 2 from J, leaving 10 bases between them. CDR3 loop: CASRAPTQETQYF. The CDR3 nucleotides are TGTGCCAGCAGAGCGCCTACACAAGAGACCCAGTACTTC.

The J gene is TRBJ1-1, the V gene TRBV18; a possible D gene is TRBD1 (6 bases). Trimming pared 4 bases from V and 1 base from J, leaving 13 bases between. The length of the CDR3 is 15 residues. CDR1 and CDR2 from the germline V gene are KGHSH and LQKENI. The CDR3 bases are TGTGCCAGCTCACTAATGACAGGAGAGAACACTGAAGCTTTCTTT. Encoded protein: CASSLMTGENTEAFF.

The gene calls are TRBV9 and TRBJ1-1, with 12 bases lining up with TRBD1. The CDR3 length is 15 residues. The junction had 5 bases not matched to a gene; V was cut back by 0 bases and J by 8 bases. The germline gives CDR1 SGDLS, CDR2 YYNGEE. CDR3 region: CASSVVGQGAPEAFF. The CDR3 DNA reads as TGTGCCAGCAGCGTAGTGGGACAGGGGGCGCCGGAAGCTTTCTTT. Full variable domain (rest looked up from reference TRBV9 and TRBJ1-1): DSGVTQTPKHLITATGQRVTLRCSPRSGDLSVYWYQQSLDQGLQFLIQYYNGEERAKGNILERFSAQQFPDLHSELNLSSLELGDSALYFCASSVVGQGAPEAFFGQGTRLTVV.